This TCR beta chain was recovered during a study of beta chain features in type 1 diabetes. General study findings and limits: Researchers report that Type 1 diabetes patients had moderately but significantly shorter TCRB CDR3s across all four CD4+ subsets. Sequencing of cDNA might inflate the share of cells that strongly express TCR.

In regard to this clone: The target antigen is unknown.

The study reverse transcribed the entire isolated RNA, so it sequenced expressed TCRB transcripts. Assay: immunoSEQ multiplex PCR; the TCRdb copy retains only in-frame clones and omits some. Here the sample spans around 130,000 clones, around 17% being singletons. This sequence was found in a man aged 25-40 years with type 1 diabetes. Sequenced: central memory CD4+ T cells from blood.

The CDR3 sequence is CASSDGRDRVETQYF. The CDR3 coding sequence is TGTGCCAGCTCCGACGGCCGGGACAGGGTTGAGACCCAGTACTTC. The chain has TRBV18 and TRBJ2-5; 9 positions agree with TRBD1. With 6 bases clipped from V and 5 bases from J, the junction kept 10 bases outside the gene matches. The germline CDR1 and CDR2 sequences are KGHSH and LQKENI. The CDR3 runs 15 residues. Filled out from reference TRBV18 and TRBJ2-5, the complete variable domain reads NAGVMQNPRHLVRRRGQEARLRCSPMKGHSHVYWYRQLPEEGLKFMVYLQKENIIDESGMPKERFSAEFPKEGPSILRIQQVVRGDSAAYFCASSDGRDRVETQYFGPGTRLLVL.